This TCR beta chain appears in the sequencing data of a study of read filtering for tumor transcriptome and immune sequencing. Many counts were recorded for this clonotype. Antigen specificity is unknown. Germline V CDR1 and CDR2: MNHEY, SVGAGI. J gave up 4 bases and V 7 bases, and 0 bases lay outside the gene matches. The CDR3 runs to 11 residues. Study outcomes and limitations: Approximately 82% of IR-seq clonotypes had a single read, yet these held 3.5% to 4.5% of reads.

The library was built from around 0.4 ug RNA with molecular barcoded adaptors for alpha/delta and beta/gamma chains. TCRdb independently ran MiXCR on the reads; one entry per CDR3 protein. This table has about 130,000 distinct CDR3 sequences, less than 15% appearing once. The chain joins TRBV6-5 to TRBJ1-1, with 7 positions matching TRBD1. This sequence was found in a donor at least 40 years old with multiple myeloma. The sequencing input was a population of CD138-negative cells sorted from bone marrow. This CDR3 reads CASNRGTEAFF. In DNA form, the CDR3 reads TGTGCCAGCAACAGGGGCACTGAAGCTTTCTTT.